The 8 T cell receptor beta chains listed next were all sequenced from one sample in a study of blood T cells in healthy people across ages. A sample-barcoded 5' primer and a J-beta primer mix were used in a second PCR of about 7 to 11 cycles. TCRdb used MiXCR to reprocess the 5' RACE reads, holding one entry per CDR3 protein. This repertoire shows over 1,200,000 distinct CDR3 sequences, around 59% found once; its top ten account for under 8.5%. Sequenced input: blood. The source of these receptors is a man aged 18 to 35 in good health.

Written as DNA, the CDR3 is TGTGCCAGCAGTGATATGGCCGATCAGCCCCAGCATTTT. It encodes CASSDMADQPQHF. This chain joins TRBV6-1 and TRBJ1-5; D gene ambiguous. Germline CDR1 and CDR2: MNHNS and SASEGT. V was trimmed by 3 bases and J by 5 bases, leaving 8 bases between them. This CDR3 is 13 amino acids long.

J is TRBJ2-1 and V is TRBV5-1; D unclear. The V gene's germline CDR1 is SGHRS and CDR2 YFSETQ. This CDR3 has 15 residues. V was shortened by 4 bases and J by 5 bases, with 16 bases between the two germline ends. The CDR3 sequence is CASSPILPTDNEQFF. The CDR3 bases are TGCGCCAGCAGCCCGATACTCCCGACCGACAATGAGCAGTTCTTC.

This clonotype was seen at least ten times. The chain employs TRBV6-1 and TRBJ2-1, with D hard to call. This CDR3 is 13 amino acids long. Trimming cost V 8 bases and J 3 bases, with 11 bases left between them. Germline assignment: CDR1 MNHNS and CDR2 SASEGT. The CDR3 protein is CASGGGDYNEQFF. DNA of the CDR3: TGTGCCAGCGGTGGCGGAGACTACAATGAGCAGTTCTTC.

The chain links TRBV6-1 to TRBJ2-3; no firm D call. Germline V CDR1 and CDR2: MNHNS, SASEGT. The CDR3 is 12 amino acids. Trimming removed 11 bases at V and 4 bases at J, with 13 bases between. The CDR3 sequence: CAGGASSDTQYF. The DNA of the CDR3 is TGTGCCGGCGGAGCCTCCTCAGATACGCAGTATTTT.

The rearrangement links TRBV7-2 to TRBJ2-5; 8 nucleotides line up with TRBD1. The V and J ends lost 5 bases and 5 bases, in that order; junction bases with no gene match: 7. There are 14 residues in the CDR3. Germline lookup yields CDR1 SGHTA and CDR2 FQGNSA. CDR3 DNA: TGTGCCAGCAGCGCCTGGACAGGGTCGGAGACCCAGTACTTC. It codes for CASSAWTGSETQYF. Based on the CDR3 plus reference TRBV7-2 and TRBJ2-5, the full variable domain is GAGVSQSPSNKVTEKGKDVELRCDPISGHTALYWYRQSLGQGLEFLIYFQGNSAPDKSGLPSDRFSAERTGGSVSTLTIQRTQQEDSAVYLCASSAWTGSETQYFGPGTRLLVL.

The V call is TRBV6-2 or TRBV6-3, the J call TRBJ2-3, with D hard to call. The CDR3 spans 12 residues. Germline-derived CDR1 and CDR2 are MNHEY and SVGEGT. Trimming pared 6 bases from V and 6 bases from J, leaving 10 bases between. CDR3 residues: CASSPLWDTQYF. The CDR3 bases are TGTGCCAGCAGCCCACTCTGGGATACGCAGTATTTT.

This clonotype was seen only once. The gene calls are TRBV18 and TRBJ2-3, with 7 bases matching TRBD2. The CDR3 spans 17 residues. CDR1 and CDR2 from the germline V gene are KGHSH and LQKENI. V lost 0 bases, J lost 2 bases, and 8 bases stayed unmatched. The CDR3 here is CASSPPSLAGYTDTQYF. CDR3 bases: TGTGCCAGCTCACCACCGTCGTTAGCGGGTTACACAGATACGCAGTATTTT.

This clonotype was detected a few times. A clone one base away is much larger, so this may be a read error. CDR3 in amino acids: CASSQERTGDYGYTF. The CDR3 coding sequence is TGCGCCAGCAGCCAAGAACGGACAGGGGACTATGGCTACACCTTC. The rearrangement uses TRBV4-3 and TRBJ1-2; 9 bases line up with TRBD1. The CDR3 contains 15 residues. The J segment lost 3 bases and the V segment lost 0 bases, leaving 2 bases of the junction unmatched. CDR1 is LGHNA, CDR2 YSLEER, per germline.